Below, one T cell receptor (beta chain) is given with its context. Here immunoSEQ multiplex PCR was the method, and the copy in TCRdb shows in-frame clones only, minus some. The data show about 64,000 clones, around 86% seen once. This entry comes from a study of blood T cell repertoires in COVID-19. The overall study: The United States, Italy and Spain were the sources of the acute and convalescent COVID-19 samples.

CDR3 length equals 14 residues. The TCR sequence derives from a man aged 45-65 years with active COVID-19. The chain links TRBV12-2 to TRBJ1-2; TRBD1 is the table's D call and was not checked against the DNA. TRBV12-2 is described as a pseudogene. Sequencing was done on a sample of peripheral blood. CDR3 bases: TGTGCAAGTCGCTTACAGGAAACCAACTATGGCTACACCTTC. Its translation: CASRLQETNYGYTF.